One sample yielded the 7 T cell receptor beta chains listed below, sequenced in a study of T cells in Graves' hyperthyroidism and ophthalmopathy. Amplified regions were TCR beta CDR3 sequences from RNA transcripts. Using the HTBI primer set, a first-round RT-PCR was run on the TCR CDR3. A single record per CDR3 protein comes from TCRdb applying MiXCR to the multiplex PCR reads. The table records around 690,000 distinct CDR3 sequences, roughly 17% of them present only once. Material for sequencing was blood. These receptors all stem from a man aged 45 to 65 with Graves' hyperthyroidism.

Note on this clonotype: This may be a read error: a much more frequent sequence differs by one nucleotide. V and J are TRBV24-1 and TRBJ2-1; 14 bases are a match to TRBD2. CDR3 length: 16 amino acids. With 5 bases clipped from V and 5 bases from J, the junction kept 4 bases outside the gene matches. Germline V gene lookup returns CDR1 KGHDR and CDR2 SFDVKD. The DNA of the CDR3 is TGTGCCACCAGTGGTCCGGGACTAGCGGGAGACAATGAGCAGTTCTTC. The encoded protein is CATSGPGLAGDNEQFF.

This clonotype was counted ten times or more. The chain uses TRBV7-9 and TRBJ2-7, with D maybe TRBD1 (5 bases). The V gene's germline CDR1 is SEHNR and CDR2 FQNEAQ (reference sequence). This CDR3 is 15 amino acids long. With 4 bases removed from V and 1 base from J, the gap between germline ends came to 14 bases. CDR3 sequence (DNA): TGTGCCAGCAGCTATGATGACGACAGATCCTACGAGCAGTACTTC. Translating it yields CASSYDDDRSYEQYF.

The V gene is TRBV19, the J gene TRBJ2-6; D unclear. Germline V gene sequence: CDR1 LNHDA, CDR2 SQIVND (reference sequence). CDR3 length: 16 amino acids. Trimming cost V 6 bases and J 0 bases, with 12 bases left between them. DNA for the CDR3: TGTGCCAGTAGCCGCCTGGTGGCCTCTGGGGCCAACGTCCTGACTTTC. Translating it yields CASSRLVASGANVLTF.

This clonotype was recorded many times. The J gene is TRBJ1-2, the V gene TRBV7-9, with D possibly matching TRBD1 (6 bases). The ends were cut back, 5 bases at V and 2 bases at J, with 15 bases in the middle. CDR1 is SEHNR, CDR2 FQNEAQ, per germline (reference sequence). This CDR3 region has 15 residues. CDR3 in amino acids: CASSPQDSRNYGYTF. The CDR3 nucleotides are TGTGCCAGCAGCCCACAGGACAGTCGGAACTATGGCTACACCTTC.

This clonotype has more than one count but fewer than ten. The CDR3 DNA is TGTGCCAGCAGCCTCAGACAGGCCGGCGATGATGAGCAGTTCTTC. It yields the protein CASSLRQAGDDEQFF. This rearrangement joins TRBV7-9 to TRBJ2-1; perhaps TRBD1 as D (6 bases). CDR1 is SEHNR and CDR2 is FQNEAQ in the germline V gene (reference sequence). The CDR3 covers 15 residues. V gave up 5 bases and J gave up 8 bases, with 19 bases separating them.

There are many counts of this clonotype. The CDR3 reads CATPKEYNEQFF. CDR3 sequence (DNA): TGTGCCACCCCGAAAGAGTACAATGAGCAGTTCTTC. The V call is TRBV24-1, the J call TRBJ2-1; no definite D call. CDR1 is KGHDR and CDR2 is SFDVKD in the germline V gene. The CDR3 is 12 residues long. The V gene lost 9 bases and the J gene lost 4 bases, with 9 bases spanning the gap.

This clonotype was detected only a few times. This clone may be a read error of a much larger clone one base away. V is TRBV12-3 or TRBV12-4 and J is TRBJ2-1; TRBD1 might be the D (5 bases). The CDR3 consists of 13 residues. V lost 7 bases and J 8 bases, leaving 15 bases between the germline ends. The CDR3 region is CASIGAPIDEQFF. The CDR3, as DNA: TGTGCCAGCATTGGGGCACCTATCGATGAGCAGTTCTTC.